The sequence of this TCR beta chain was determined in a study of T cell responses to AZD1222 COVID-19 vaccine. Measured with immunoSEQ multiplex PCR; TCRdb has only the in-frame clones, and not every one. This table has 250,000 or so clones, more than 80% appearing once. V lost 1 base and J lost 8, with 8 bases in between. The CDR3 covers 11 residues. The germline V gene has CDR1 DFQATT and CDR2 SNEGSKA (reference sequence). The TCR originated in an adult in good health. The sample consisted of peripheral blood, taken on day 0 of AZD1222 vaccination. The genes are TRBV20-1 and TRBJ1-2, with no clear D. CDR3 sequence reads: CSARGEGGYTF. The CDR3 bases are TGCAGTGCTAGAGGGGAGGGCGGCTACACCTTC.